This TCR beta chain comes out of a study of T cell responses to AZD1222 COVID-19 vaccine. General study points: The CD4 TCRs associated with vaccination extended across spike and predominated at 160-218 and 743-854.

Using immunoSEQ multiplex PCR, the repertoire was profiled, and TCRdb retains in-frame clones only, with some absent. Counted here are about 140,000 clones, around nine tenths occurring once; the ten biggest clones make up approximately 2.8%. As regards this clone: Its antigen remains unidentified.

Sequencing was performed on peripheral blood, taken 28 days after the second AZD1222 dose. This TCR came from an adult who received the AZD1222 COVID-19 vaccine.

The CDR3 loop is CASGYVRIKITGELFF. CDR3 nucleotides: TGTGCTAGTGGTTATGTACGGATAAAAATTACCGGGGAGCTGTTTTTT. The chain recombines TRBV12-5 with TRBJ2-2; D call uncertain. V gave up 4 bases and J gave up 5 bases, with 17 bases separating them. Germline loops: CDR1 LGHNT, CDR2 FRNRAP. This CDR3 region has 16 residues.